The 32 T cell receptor beta chains in this list originate from one sample, sequenced in a study of blood T cell repertoires in COVID-19. Profiled with immunoSEQ multiplex PCR; TCRdb holds only in-frame clones, not every one. This sample carries under 200,000 clones, more than 75% of them seen once, and the ten largest clones take around 0.6%. Sequences were obtained from peripheral blood. These receptor sequences come from a man aged 60 to 69 with COVID-19, enrolled during active disease.

With respect to this clone: The sample holds other DNA sequences that translate to the same CDR3. The chain has TRBV28 and TRBJ1-2, with D possibly matching TRBD1 (5 bases). V was pared by 3 bases and J by 5 bases, with 7 bases between. Germline V gene sequence: CDR1 MDHEN, CDR2 SYDVKM. CDR3 size: 12 residues. CDR3 sequence reads: CASSLRGYGYTF. The CDR3 coding sequence is TGTGCCAGCAGTTTGCGGGGGTATGGCTACACCTTC.

CDR3 sequence (DNA): TGTGCCAGCAGTCTCTACACGGGGTCGGGGTGGCAGCCCCAGCATTTT. Protein product: CASSLYTGSGWQPQHF. V gene TRBV28 combines with J gene TRBJ1-5; D is unresolved. This CDR3 region has 16 residues. Germline V lookup: CDR1 MDHEN, CDR2 SYDVKM. V shed 5 bases and J shed 7 bases, with 21 bases lying between them.

The chain has TRBV5-1 and TRBJ2-1, with 8 bases lining up with TRBD1. CDR1 and CDR2 (germline): SGHRS, YFSETQ. Germline trimming cut 3 bases from V and 0 bases from J; bases unmatched to any gene: 2. The CDR3 totals 15 residues. CDR3 nucleotides: TGCGCCAGCAGCTCAACAGGGGGCTCCTACAATGAGCAGTTCTTC. Its translation is CASSSTGGSYNEQFF.

The chain recombines TRBV10-3 with TRBJ1-1, with D maybe TRBD1 (6 bases). V was clipped by 10 bases and J by 0 bases, with 15 bases between them. This CDR3 spans 14 amino acids. CDR1 is ENHRY and CDR2 is SYGVKD in the germline V gene. CDR3 sequence: CATGGGGLNTEAFF. The CDR3, as DNA: TGTGCCACGGGGGGCGGGGGATTGAACACTGAAGCTTTCTTT.

The chain has TRBV29-1 and TRBJ1-1, with D tentatively TRBD1 (6 bases). CDR3 size: 15 residues. The ends were cut back, 6 bases at V and 2 bases at J, with 19 bases in the middle. Germline CDR1 and CDR2: SQVTM and ANQGSEA. The CDR3 spells CSVGVTGTQNTEAFF. CDR3 nucleotides: TGCAGCGTGGGAGTAACCGGGACACAAAACACTGAAGCTTTCTTT. Using reference TRBV29-1 and TRBJ1-1 for the parts outside the CDR3, the full variable domain is SAVISQKPSRDICQRGTSLTIQCQVDSQVTMMFWYRQQPGQSLTLIATANQGSEATYESGFVIDKFPISRPNLTFSTLTVSNMSPEDSSIYLCSVGVTGTQNTEAFFGQGTRLTVV.

This clone appeared many times. The V call is TRBV5-1, the J call TRBJ1-6, with no clear D. The CDR3 contains 13 residues. Germline V gene data show CDR1 as SGHRS and CDR2 as YFSETQ. Between the trimmed V and J ends, which lost 2 bases and 9 bases, there was a span of 9 bases. The CDR3 nucleotides read TGCGCCAGCAGCTTTGACATCCCTTCACCCCTCCACTTT. Protein sequence: CASSFDIPSPLHF. Combining the CDR3 with reference TRBV5-1 and TRBJ1-6 gives the whole variable domain KAGVTQTPRYLIKTRGQQVTLSCSPISGHRSVSWYQQTPGQGLQFLFEYFSETQRNKGNFPGRFSGRQFSNSRSEMNVSTLELGDSALYLCASSFDIPSPLHFGNGTRLTVT.

This clone came up once. The genes are TRBV7-9 and TRBJ1-1, with D maybe TRBD1 (5 bases). Germline V CDR1 and CDR2: SEHNR, FQNEAQ (reference sequence). V was clipped by 2 bases and J by 2 bases, with 12 bases between them. This CDR3 comprises 15 residues. In DNA, the CDR3 is TGTGCCAGCAGCTTACTCCAGACAGCAAACACTGAAGCTTTCTTT. This translates into CASSLLQTANTEAFF. The whole variable domain, filled in from reference TRBV7-9 and TRBJ1-1, reads DTGVSQNPRHKITKRGQNVTFRCDPISEHNRLYWYRQTLGQGPEFLTYFQNEAQLEKSRLLSDRFSAERPKGSFSTLEIQRTEQGDSAMYLCASSLLQTANTEAFFGQGTRLTVV.

The sample holds one count of this clone. The CDR3 DNA reads TGTGCCAGCTCACCCCTGGCCTCGAACACCGGGGAGCTGTTTTTT. It specifies CASSPLASNTGELFF. The J gene is TRBJ2-2, the V gene TRBV18; no clear D. V was pared by 3 bases and J by 0 bases, with 8 bases between. Germline V gene lookup returns CDR1 KGHSH and CDR2 LQKENI. This CDR3 is 15 amino acids long.

The chain has TRBV18 and TRBJ2-3; maybe TRBD2 (6 bases). The V end was cut by 5 bases, the J end by 6 bases, with 18 bases between. Germline CDR1 and CDR2: KGHSH and LQKENI. This CDR3 comprises 15 residues. The DNA of the CDR3 is TGTGCCAGCTCAGAGACGGGCGGGGTGGTGGATACGCAGTATTTT. Its translation is CASSETGGVVDTQYF.

The chain joins TRBV27 to TRBJ2-3; D is possibly TRBD2 (6 bases). Germline CDR1 reads MNHEY; CDR2 reads SMNVEV (reference sequence). Between the trimmed V and J ends, which lost 5 bases and 9 bases, there was a span of 15 bases. This CDR3 has 13 amino acids. CDR3 residues: CASSLAGTPTQYF. CDR3 coding DNA: TGTGCCAGCAGTCTCGCCGGGACTCCAACGCAGTATTTT.

CDR3 sequence (DNA): TGTGCCAGCAGCGGGGGGGCAGGGACCAGCCAAGAGACCCAGTACTTC. It yields the protein CASSGGAGTSQETQYF. This chain joins TRBV5-8 and TRBJ2-5; D perhaps matches TRBD2 (7 bases). This CDR3 has 16 residues. Germline V lookup: CDR1 SGHTS, CDR2 YDEGEE. V dropped 4 bases and J dropped 1 base, with 17 bases sitting between them.

In its sample, this clone was seen once. The J gene is TRBJ1-6, the V gene TRBV27, with 8 bases aligning to TRBD1. Germline trimming cut 8 bases from V and 7 bases from J; bases unmatched to any gene: 13. Germline V gene sequence: CDR1 MNHEY, CDR2 SMNVEV (reference sequence). The CDR3 is 16 residues long. The CDR3 region has the DNA TGTGCCAGCGGATATACAGGGGGGATGACCAATTCACCCCTCCACTTT. Protein product: CASGYTGGMTNSPLHF.

This sequence joins TRBV12-2 and TRBJ1-6; the D call TRBD1 from the table was never checked on the DNA. TRBV12-2 is a documented pseudogene. CDR3 size: 16 residues. CDR3 protein: CASRLVMGRMGSPLHF. CDR3 sequence (DNA): TGTGCAAGTCGCTTAGTAATGGGCAGGATGGGTTCACCCCTCCACTTT.

J is TRBJ2-5 and V is TRBV21-1; TRBD1 is the table's D call and was not checked against the DNA. TRBV21-1 is marked as a pseudogene. The CDR3 has 16 amino acids. DNA for the CDR3: TGTGCCAGCAGCGCCATAAATGGGACAGTACAAGAGACCCAGTACTTC. It encodes CASSAINGTVQETQYF.

This chain links TRBV18 with TRBJ2-4, with 8 bases aligning to TRBD1. Unmatched junction bases numbered 4, after V lost 3 bases and J lost 6 bases. CDR1 KGHSH and CDR2 LQKENI come from the germline V gene. The CDR3 is made up of 14 amino acids. CDR3 sequence: CASSPGQVPNIQYF. The CDR3 nucleotides read TGTGCCAGCTCACCGGGACAGGTTCCAAACATTCAGTACTTC.

The rearrangement uses TRBV28 and TRBJ2-1; 7 nucleotides agree with TRBD1. CDR1 is MDHEN, CDR2 SYDVKM, per germline. Losses at the gene ends were 6 bases for V and 3 bases for J; bases not matched to a gene: 8. This CDR3 has 15 residues. The CDR3, as DNA: TGTGCCAGCAGACGGGACAGAAAAAGCTACAATGAGCAGTTCTTC. Amino acids: CASRRDRKSYNEQFF.

The V gene is TRBV7-9, the J gene TRBJ1-2; D gene uncertain. The ends were cut back, 0 bases at V and 1 base at J, with 12 bases in the middle. Germline V gives CDR1 SEHNR, CDR2 FQNEAQ (reference sequence). The CDR3 runs to 16 residues. CDR3 sequence: CASSLADGKVNYGYTF. For the CDR3, the DNA is TGTGCCAGCAGCTTAGCGGACGGGAAGGTTAACTATGGCTACACCTTC.

This chain connects TRBV19 to TRBJ1-3, with TRBD1 identical over 9 bases. Losses at the gene ends were 6 bases for V and 2 bases for J; bases not matched to a gene: 11. This CDR3 is 17 amino acids long. Germline V lookup: CDR1 LNHDA, CDR2 SQIVND (reference sequence). CDR3 sequence reads: CASRRETGTGTGNTIYF. The CDR3, as DNA: TGTGCCAGTAGGAGAGAGACCGGGACAGGGACTGGAAACACCATATATTTT.

With regard to this clone: This sample also contains other DNA sequences that code for the same CDR3. The J gene is TRBJ2-3, the V gene TRBV18; TRBD2 is a possible D gene (5 bases). The V end was cut by 3 bases, the J end by 0 bases, with 13 bases between. CDR3 length equals 16 residues. Germline V CDR1 and CDR2: KGHSH, LQKENI. This CDR3 reads CASSPPRGSSTDTQYF. CDR3 bases: TGTGCCAGCTCACCCCCCCGAGGGAGTAGCACAGATACGCAGTATTTT.

J is TRBJ1-1 and V is TRBV2; TRBD1 is a possible D gene (5 bases). From germline, CDR1 is SNHLY and CDR2 FYNNEI. The CDR3 spans 12 residues. Trimming took off 6 bases at V and 7 bases at J, with 12 bases between the two ends. The CDR3 protein is CASSLSGGEAFF. As DNA, the CDR3 is TGTGCCAGCAGCCTGTCGGGGGGTGAAGCTTTCTTT.

The gene calls are TRBV11-3 and TRBJ2-2, with 9 bases aligning to TRBD1. Germline V CDR1 and CDR2: SGHNT, YENEEA. Trimming removed 4 bases from V and 7 bases from J; junction bases left unmatched: 4. This CDR3 comprises 14 residues. CDR3 sequence (DNA): TGTGCCAGCAGCTCCGGGACAGGGATCGGGGAGCTGTTTTTT. Translating it yields CASSSGTGIGELFF.

The gene calls are TRBV19 and TRBJ2-3; D is perhaps TRBD1 (7 bases). The CDR3 covers 14 residues. Per germline, CDR1 LNHDA and CDR2 SQIVND (reference sequence). V was shortened by 6 bases and J by 4 bases, with 14 bases between the two germline ends. The CDR3 loop reads CASRRQGEADTQYF. CDR3 bases: TGTGCCAGTAGAAGGCAGGGGGAGGCAGATACGCAGTATTTT.

CDR3 in DNA: TGTGCCAGCAGCTTTCTGTACAGCCTGTACAATGAGCAGTTCTTC. Protein sequence: CASSFLYSLYNEQFF. V and J are TRBV5-5 and TRBJ2-1; no reliable D call. Germline V lookup: CDR1 SGHKS, CDR2 YYEKEE (reference sequence). The ends were cut back, 2 bases at V and 4 bases at J, with 13 bases in the middle. This CDR3 has 15 residues.

This chain links TRBV24-1 with TRBJ2-3; 7 positions match TRBD1. The CDR3 length is 12 residues. The germline gives CDR1 KGHDR, CDR2 SFDVKD. Trimming took 7 bases from V and 4 from J; bases not matched to a gene: 1. This chain's CDR3 is CATRGGADTQYF. CDR3 DNA: TGTGCCACCAGAGGGGGCGCAGATACGCAGTATTTT.

The V gene is TRBV7-2, the J gene TRBJ2-5; TRBD2 agrees at 14 bases. Germline CDR1 is SGHTA and CDR2 is FQGNSA. Losses at the gene ends were 4 bases for V and 0 bases for J; bases not matched to a gene: 10. The CDR3 covers 19 residues. CDR3 DNA sequence: TGTGCCAGCAGCTCAGCGACCGGGACTAGCGGGGGCTACCAAGAGACCCAGTACTTC. Its protein product is CASSSATGTSGGYQETQYF. Drawing the rest from reference TRBV7-2 and TRBJ2-5, the complete variable domain is GAGVSQSPSNKVTEKGKDVELRCDPISGHTALYWYRQSLGQGLEFLIYFQGNSAPDKSGLPSDRFSAERTGGSVSTLTIQRTQQEDSAVYLCASSSATGTSGGYQETQYFGPGTRLLVL.

The chain uses TRBV5-1 and TRBJ1-6; tentative D call: TRBD1 (6 bases). From germline, CDR1 is SGHRS and CDR2 YFSETQ. The CDR3 loop spans 18 amino acids. Trimming shortened V by 2 bases and J by 3 bases, and 18 bases separated the two germline ends. CDR3 loop: CASSLLPGVQNYNSPLHF. The CDR3, as DNA: TGCGCCAGCAGCTTACTACCAGGGGTTCAAAACTATAATTCACCCCTCCACTTT.

The chain employs TRBV4-2 and TRBJ1-6, with TRBD1 as a possible D gene (6 bases). V lost 4 bases and J 9 bases, leaving 16 bases between the germline ends. This CDR3 is 15 amino acids long. Germline CDR1 LGHNA, CDR2 YNFKEQ. CDR3 protein: CASSRENDRISPLHF. As DNA, the CDR3 is TGTGCCAGCAGCCGCGAAAACGACAGGATTTCACCCCTCCACTTT.

The chain joins TRBV9 to TRBJ2-7; 11 nucleotides align to TRBD1. The junction had 9 bases not matched to a gene; V was cut back by 4 bases and J by 9 bases. This CDR3 has 14 residues. Germline lookup yields CDR1 SGDLS and CDR2 YYNGEE. This chain's CDR3 is CASSRDRGTDGQYF. The CDR3 DNA reads as TGTGCCAGCAGCCGGGACAGGGGGACTGACGGGCAGTACTTC.

This chain connects TRBV11-2 to TRBJ2-1; 13 bases fit TRBD2. Trimming removed 3 bases from V and 9 bases from J; junction bases left unmatched: 14. The CDR3 totals 18 residues. CDR1 SGHAT and CDR2 FQNNGV come from the germline V gene. CDR3 in amino acids: CASSLRTSGSQGGAEQFF. The CDR3 nucleotides read TGTGCCAGCAGCTTGAGGACTAGCGGGAGCCAGGGGGGAGCTGAGCAGTTCTTC.

The chain has TRBV5-1 and TRBJ1-1; maybe TRBD1 (5 bases). The CDR3 runs 15 residues. Trimming shortened V by 0 bases and J by 0 bases, and 9 bases separated the two germline ends. CDR1 is SGHRS, CDR2 YFSETQ, per germline. CDR3 residues: CASSLVRGMNTEAFF. In DNA form, the CDR3 reads TGCGCCAGCAGCTTGGTAAGGGGAATGAACACTGAAGCTTTCTTT.

The chain links TRBV3-1 (or the pseudogene TRBV3-2) to TRBJ2-7; tentatively, D is TRBD2 (6 bases). CDR1 is LGHDT and CDR2 is YNNKEL in the germline V gene (reference sequence). The CDR3 is 13 amino acids. V was pared by 6 bases and J by 9 bases, with 18 bases between. CDR3 in amino acids: CASSSGGVRRQYF. The DNA for the CDR3 is TGTGCCAGCAGTTCTGGCGGGGTCAGGAGGCAGTACTTC.

This chain links TRBV18 with TRBJ2-3; 13 bases agree with TRBD2. Trimming removed 2 bases from V and 0 bases from J; junction bases left unmatched: 5. This CDR3 contains 18 residues. The germline gives CDR1 KGHSH, CDR2 LQKENI. CDR3 nucleotides: TGTGCCAGCTCACCAAGGACTAGCGGGGGCCCGAGCACAGATACGCAGTATTTT. It codes for CASSPRTSGGPSTDTQYF.